This T cell receptor beta chain is drawn from a study of TIL therapy for anti-PD-1-resistant metastatic lung cancer. The CDR3 loop spans 15 amino acids. Germline V gene sequence: CDR1 SGHVS, CDR2 FQNEAQ. V lost 2 bases and J lost 6, with 14 bases in between. Time point here: pre-treatment sample, taken before nivolumab and TIL therapy. Enrollment ran from 2017 to early 2020. The immunoSEQ assay was v3. Survey-level samples got 2 million or so read pairs; deep-level samples got roughly 4.5-6 million. TCRdb's table, derived via immunoSEQ multiplex PCR, lists solely in-frame clones and lacks some. Altogether about 50,000 clones are present, 79% being singletons, with the ten largest covering about 4.8%.

This chain links TRBV7-8 with TRBJ1-5; D call uncertain. The specimen was blood, collected at baseline. The sequence derives from a woman between 30 and 80 years old with non-small cell lung cancer. Written as DNA, the CDR3 is TGTGCCAGCAGCTTATTCCCGGGTGCGGGTCAGCCCCAGCATTTT. This translates into CASSLFPGAGQPQHF.